Below are 3 T cell receptor beta chains sequenced from a single sample in a study of regulatory T cells in long-lasting Graves disease. This sample's time point: persistent/refractory GD, antithyroid drugs over 5 years with positive TRAb. TCR sequences were obtained from RNA taken from PBMCs. Library construction for TCR beta used iRepertoire HTBI primers and Arm-PCR of CDR3 regions. Via MiXCR, TCRdb re-called the multiplex PCR reads, giving one row per CDR3 protein. Of hundreds of thousands of distinct CDR3 sequences listed, roughly 21% are singletons. This specimen was peripheral blood mononuclear cells (PBMCs), taken when the disease was refractory, from a patient treated with antithyroid drugs. The receptors originated from a female donor with Graves disease.

The sample holds a few counts of this clonotype. J is TRBJ2-5 and V is TRBV6-1; 10 bases align to TRBD2. Germline V gene sequence: CDR1 MNHNS, CDR2 SASEGT. Trimming cost V 7 bases and J 1 base; bases outside gene matches: 9. This CDR3 is built from 16 residues. The CDR3 DNA sequence: TGTGCCAGCAATGTCGTAGCGGGAGGCCGCCAAGAGACCCAGTACTTC. The encoded protein is CASNVVAGGRQETQYF.

Ten or more counts support this clonotype. The V and J genes are TRBV7-2 and TRBJ2-7; the match to TRBD1 covers 7 bases. This CDR3 spans 14 amino acids. After removal of 5 bases from V and 0 bases from J, the junction contained 4 bases not matched to a gene. Germline lookup yields CDR1 SGHTA and CDR2 FQGNSA. Here the CDR3 DNA reads TGTGCCAGCAGCCCCAGGACAGGCTCCTACGAGCAGTACTTC. Translation gives CASSPRTGSYEQYF.

The chain employs TRBV30 and TRBJ1-2; 8 bases agree with TRBD1. Germline trimming cut 4 bases from V and 4 bases from J; bases unmatched to any gene: 8. The CDR3 length is 14 residues. Germline V gives CDR1 GTSNPN, CDR2 SVGIG (reference sequence). The CDR3, as DNA: TGTGCCTGGACACGAGACAGGGGCGGCTATGGCTACACCTTC. Encoded protein: CAWTRDRGGYGYTF.